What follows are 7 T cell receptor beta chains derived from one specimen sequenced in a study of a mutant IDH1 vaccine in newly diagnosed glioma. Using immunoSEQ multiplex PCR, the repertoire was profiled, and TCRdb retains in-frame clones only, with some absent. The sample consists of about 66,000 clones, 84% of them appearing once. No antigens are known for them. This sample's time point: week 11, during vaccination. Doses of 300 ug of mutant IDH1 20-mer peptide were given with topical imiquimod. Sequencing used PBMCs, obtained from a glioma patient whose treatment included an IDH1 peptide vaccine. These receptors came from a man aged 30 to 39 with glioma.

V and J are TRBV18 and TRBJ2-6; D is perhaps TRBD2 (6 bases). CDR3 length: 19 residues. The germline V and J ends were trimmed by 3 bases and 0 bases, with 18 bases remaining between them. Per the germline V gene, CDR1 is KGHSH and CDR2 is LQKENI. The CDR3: CASSPFWGGTISGANVLTF. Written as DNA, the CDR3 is TGTGCCAGCTCACCTTTCTGGGGAGGCACCATCTCTGGGGCCAACGTCCTGACTTTC.

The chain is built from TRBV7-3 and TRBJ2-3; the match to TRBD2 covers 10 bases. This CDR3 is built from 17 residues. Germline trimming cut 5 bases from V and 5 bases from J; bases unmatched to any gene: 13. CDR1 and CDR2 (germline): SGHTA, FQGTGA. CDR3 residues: CASSLLFSGGLGDTQYF. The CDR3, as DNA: TGTGCCAGCAGCCTACTCTTTAGCGGGGGGCTGGGAGATACGCAGTATTTT.

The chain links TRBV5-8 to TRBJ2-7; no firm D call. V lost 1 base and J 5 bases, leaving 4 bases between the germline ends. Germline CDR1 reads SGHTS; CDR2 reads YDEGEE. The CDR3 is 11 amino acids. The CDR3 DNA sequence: TGTGCCAGCAGCTTGTCCCACGAGCAGTACTTC. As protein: CASSLSHEQYF.

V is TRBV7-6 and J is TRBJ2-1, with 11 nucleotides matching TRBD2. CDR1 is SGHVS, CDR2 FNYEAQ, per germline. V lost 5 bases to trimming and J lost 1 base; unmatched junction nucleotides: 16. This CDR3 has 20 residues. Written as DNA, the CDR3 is TGTGCCAGCAGCGGGTTTGTAGGGACTAGCGGATCTTATTCCTACAATGAGCAGTTCTTC. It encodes CASSGFVGTSGSYSYNEQFF.

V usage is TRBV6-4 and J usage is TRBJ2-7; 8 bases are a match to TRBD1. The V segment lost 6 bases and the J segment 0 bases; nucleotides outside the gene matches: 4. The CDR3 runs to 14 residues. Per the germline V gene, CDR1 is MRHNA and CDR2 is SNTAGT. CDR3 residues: CASSPDRGSYEQYF. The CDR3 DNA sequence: TGTGCCAGCAGCCCCGACAGGGGCTCCTACGAGCAGTACTTC.

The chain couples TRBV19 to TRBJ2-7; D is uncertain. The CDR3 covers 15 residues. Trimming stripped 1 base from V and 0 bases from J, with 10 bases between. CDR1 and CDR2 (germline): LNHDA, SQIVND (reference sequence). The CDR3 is CASSIGLRLSYEQYF. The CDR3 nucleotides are TGTGCCAGTAGTATAGGGTTACGGCTCTCCTACGAGCAGTACTTC.

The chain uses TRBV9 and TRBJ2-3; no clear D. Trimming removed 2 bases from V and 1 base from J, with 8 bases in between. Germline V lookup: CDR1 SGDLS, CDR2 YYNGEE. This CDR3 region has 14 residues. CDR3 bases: TGTGCCAGCAGCGTGGACCGAGGCACAGATACGCAGTATTTT. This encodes CASSVDRGTDTQYF.